These T cell receptor beta chains were read from a single sample in a study of T cells in tumors after PD-1 blockade. TCRdb keeps only in-frame clones here, not all; method: immunoSEQ multiplex PCR. Among some 1,600 clones, 55% to 80% were seen once, and the ten largest hold about 39%. Sample: tumor tissue, taken before anti-PD-1 treatment. Source of these receptors: a human donor with cutaneous squamous cell carcinoma. CDR3s include the opening cysteine and the closing phenylalanine or tryptophan. The D gene is left open where the match is weak. For some rows the clone size is stated as once, few or many, or as a class when expanded; others skip it.

V: TRBV18; J: TRBJ2-7; size: NA; D: TRBD1; CDR3: CASSRGQGRIEQYF; DNA: TGTGCCAGCTCGCGGGGACAGGGGCGGATCGAGCAGTACTTC
V: TRBV2; J: TRBJ1-5; size: NA; D: TRBD1; CDR3: CASTPGTGPNQPQHF; DNA: TGTGCCAGCACCCCCGGGACAGGGCCCAATCAGCCCCAGCATTTT
V: TRBV7-9; J: TRBJ1-6; size: NA; D: NA; CDR3: CASGPTPNNSPLHF; DNA: TGTGCCAGCGGCCCGACCCCAAATAATTCACCCCTCCACTTT
V: TRBV10-3; J: TRBJ2-1; size: NA; D: TRBD2; CDR3: CAISEFGPSGPLEQFF; DNA: TGTGCCATCAGTGAGTTTGGCCCTAGCGGGCCCTTGGAGCAGTTCTTC
V: TRBV5-1; J: TRBJ2-1; size: few; D: NA; CDR3: CASSQTGLINEQFF; DNA: TGCGCCAGCAGCCAAACTGGACTGATCAATGAGCAGTTCTTC
V: TRBV5-4; J: TRBJ1-2; size: NA; D: NA; CDR3: CASSLVGATYGYTF; DNA: TGTGCCAGCAGCTTGGTTGGGGCTACCTATGGCTACACCTTC
V: TRBV28; J: TRBJ2-1; size: NA; D: TRBD1; CDR3: CASSADRERFMNEQFF; DNA: TGTGCCAGCAGTGCGGACAGGGAAAGGTTTATGAATGAGCAGTTCTTC
V: TRBV10-3; J: TRBJ2-2; size: few; D: TRBD2; CDR3: CAISESYGTSGAGELFF; DNA: TGTGCCATCAGTGAGTCATACGGGACTAGCGGGGCCGGGGAGCTGTTTTTT
V: TRBV5-6; J: TRBJ1-2; size: NA; D: NA; CDR3: CASSLQGVNYGYTF; DNA: TGTGCCAGCAGCTTACAGGGAGTCAACTATGGCTACACCTTC
V: TRBV5-1; J: TRBJ1-1; size: NA; D: NA; CDR3: CASSLEYRGTEAFF; DNA: TGCGCCAGCAGCTTGGAGTACAGAGGTACTGAAGCTTTCTTT
V: TRBV3-1/TRBV3-2; J: TRBJ2-7; size: NA; D: NA; CDR3: CASSQRSGSGYEQYF; DNA: TGTGCCAGCAGCCAGCGTAGCGGTAGTGGCTACGAGCAGTACTTC
V: TRBV2; J: TRBJ1-5; size: NA; D: NA; CDR3: CASSIQGKGPQHF; DNA: TGTGCCAGCAGTATACAGGGCAAAGGGCCCCAGCATTTT
V: TRBV19; J: TRBJ1-2; size: NA; D: NA; CDR3: CASSIWQGGGYTF; DNA: TGTGCCAGTAGTATCTGGCAGGGTGGAGGCTACACCTTC
V: TRBV6-5; J: TRBJ1-4; size: NA; D: TRBD1; CDR3: CASRGTGLGEKLFF; DNA: TGTGCCAGCAGAGGGACAGGGCTCGGGGAAAAACTGTTTTTT
V: TRBV5-1; J: TRBJ2-5; size: NA; D: NA; CDR3: CASSLEYGSGATQYF; DNA: TGCGCCAGCAGCTTGGAATATGGGAGTGGAGCGACCCAGTACTTC
V: TRBV12-3/TRBV12-4; J: TRBJ2-7; size: NA; D: NA; CDR3: CASSSFGGNEQYF; DNA: TGTGCCAGCAGCTCGTTTGGAGGGAACGAGCAGTACTTC
V: TRBV29-1; J: TRBJ1-1; size: NA; D: NA; CDR3: CSVGEGNTEAFF; DNA: TGCAGCGTGGGGGAAGGTAACACTGAAGCTTTCTTT
V: TRBV18; J: TRBJ2-4; size: NA; D: NA; CDR3: CASSPSAEGIQYF; DNA: TGTGCCAGCTCACCCTCGGCAGAGGGAATTCAGTACTTC
V: TRBV7-6; J: TRBJ1-1; size: NA; D: NA; CDR3: CASSSTIRDKNTEAFF; DNA: TGTGCCAGCAGCTCAACCATCCGGGACAAGAACACTGAAGCTTTCTTT
V: TRBV5-8; J: TRBJ1-1; size: once; D: NA; CDR3: CASSMAKQAEAFF; DNA: TGTGCCAGCAGCATGGCGAAACAGGCAGAAGCTTTCTTT
V: TRBV7-2; J: TRBJ1-1; size: few; D: NA; CDR3: CASSLQGASEAFF; DNA: TGTGCCAGCAGCTTACAAGGCGCTTCGGAGGCTTTCTTT
V: TRBV5-6; J: TRBJ1-6; size: NA; D: NA; CDR3: CASSLARGPLHF; DNA: TGTGCCAGCAGCTTGGCGAGGGGTCCCCTCCACTTT
V: TRBV28; J: TRBJ1-3; size: NA; D: NA; CDR3: CASSLPGGGVTGNTIYF; DNA: TGTGCCAGCAGTTTACCCGGGGGGGGTGTGACTGGAAACACCATATATTTT
V: TRBV3-1/TRBV3-2; J: TRBJ2-7; size: NA; D: TRBD2; CDR3: CASSQVPSGNPYEQYF; DNA: TGTGCCAGCAGCCAAGTTCCGAGCGGGAACCCCTACGAGCAGTACTTC
V: TRBV14; J: TRBJ2-4; size: NA; D: NA; CDR3: CASSQVDSKNIQYF; DNA: TGTGCCAGCAGCCAAGTGGACAGTAAAAACATTCAGTACTTC
V: TRBV5-8; J: TRBJ1-5; size: NA; D: NA; CDR3: CASSPPGQPQHF; DNA: TGTGCCAGCAGCCCACCCGGCCAGCCCCAGCATTTT
V: TRBV6-1; J: TRBJ2-5; size: NA; D: NA; CDR3: CASRGDGGKGETQYF; DNA: TGTGCCAGCAGGGGGGACGGGGGCAAAGGAGAGACCCAGTACTTC